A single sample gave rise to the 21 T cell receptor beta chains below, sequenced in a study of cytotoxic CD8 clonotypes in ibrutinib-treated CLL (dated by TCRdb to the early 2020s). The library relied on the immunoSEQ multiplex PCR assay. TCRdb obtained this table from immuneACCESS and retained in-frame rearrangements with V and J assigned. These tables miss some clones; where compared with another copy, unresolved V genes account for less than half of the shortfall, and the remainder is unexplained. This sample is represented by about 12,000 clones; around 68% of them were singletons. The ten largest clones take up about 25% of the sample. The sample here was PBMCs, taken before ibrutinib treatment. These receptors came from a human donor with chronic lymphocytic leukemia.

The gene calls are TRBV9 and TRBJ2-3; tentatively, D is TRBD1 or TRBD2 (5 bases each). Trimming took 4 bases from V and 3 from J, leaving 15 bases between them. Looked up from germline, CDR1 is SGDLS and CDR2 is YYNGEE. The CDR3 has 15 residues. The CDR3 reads CASSLGSWGTDTQYF. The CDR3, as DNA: TGTGCCAGCAGCTTGGGGTCCTGGGGGACAGATACGCAGTATTTT.

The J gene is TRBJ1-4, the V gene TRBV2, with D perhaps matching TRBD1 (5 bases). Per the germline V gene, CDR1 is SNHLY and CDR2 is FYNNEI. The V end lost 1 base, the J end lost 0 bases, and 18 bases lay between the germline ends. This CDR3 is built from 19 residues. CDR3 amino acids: CASSEDPGNFLATNEKLFF. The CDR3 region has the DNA TGTGCCAGCAGTGAAGATCCAGGGAACTTTCTTGCAACTAATGAAAAACTGTTTTTT.

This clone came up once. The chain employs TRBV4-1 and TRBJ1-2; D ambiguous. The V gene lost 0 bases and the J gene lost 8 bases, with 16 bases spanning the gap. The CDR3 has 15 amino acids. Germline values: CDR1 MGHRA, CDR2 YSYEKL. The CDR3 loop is CASSQDLPYLRGYTF. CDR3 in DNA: TGCGCCAGCAGCCAAGATCTGCCCTACCTCCGGGGCTACACCTTC.

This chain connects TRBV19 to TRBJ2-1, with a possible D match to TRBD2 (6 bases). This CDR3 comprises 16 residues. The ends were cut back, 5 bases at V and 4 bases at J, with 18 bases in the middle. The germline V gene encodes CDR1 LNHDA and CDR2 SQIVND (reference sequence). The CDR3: CASSWGSGDSYNEQFF. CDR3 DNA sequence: TGTGCCAGTAGTTGGGGTTCGGGGGACTCTTACAATGAGCAGTTCTTC.

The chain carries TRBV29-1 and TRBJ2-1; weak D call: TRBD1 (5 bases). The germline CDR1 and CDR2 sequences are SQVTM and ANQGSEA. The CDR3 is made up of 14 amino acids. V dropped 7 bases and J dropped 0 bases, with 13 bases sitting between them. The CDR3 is CSGKDTSSYNEQFF. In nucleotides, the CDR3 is TGCAGCGGCAAGGACACCTCCTCCTACAATGAGCAGTTCTTC.

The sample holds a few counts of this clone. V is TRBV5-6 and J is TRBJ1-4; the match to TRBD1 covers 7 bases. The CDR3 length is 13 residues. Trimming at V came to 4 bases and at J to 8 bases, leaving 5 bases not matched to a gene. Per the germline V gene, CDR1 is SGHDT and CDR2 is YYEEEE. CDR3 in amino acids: CASSDRVGEKLFF. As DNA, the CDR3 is TGTGCCAGCAGCGACAGGGTTGGCGAAAAACTGTTTTTT. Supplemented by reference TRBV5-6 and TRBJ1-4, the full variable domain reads DAGVTQSPTHLIKTRGQQVTLRCSPKSGHDTVSWYQQALGQGPQFIFQYYEEEERQRGNFPDRFSGHQFPNYSSELNVNALLLGDSALYLCASSDRVGEKLFFGSGTQLSVL.

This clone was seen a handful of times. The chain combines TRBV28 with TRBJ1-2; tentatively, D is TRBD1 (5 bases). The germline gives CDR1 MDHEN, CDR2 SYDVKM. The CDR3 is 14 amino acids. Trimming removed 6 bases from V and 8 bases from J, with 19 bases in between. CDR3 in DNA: TGTGCCAGCAGGAACCCGGGGGTTATGGGGGGCTACACCTTC. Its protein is CASRNPGVMGGYTF.

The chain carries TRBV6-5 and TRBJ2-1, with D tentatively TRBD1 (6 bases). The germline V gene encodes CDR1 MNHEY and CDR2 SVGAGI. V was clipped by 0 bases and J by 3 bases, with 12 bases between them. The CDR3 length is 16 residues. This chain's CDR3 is CASSYSKGGIYNEQFF. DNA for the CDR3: TGTGCCAGCAGTTACTCGAAAGGGGGAATCTACAATGAGCAGTTCTTC.

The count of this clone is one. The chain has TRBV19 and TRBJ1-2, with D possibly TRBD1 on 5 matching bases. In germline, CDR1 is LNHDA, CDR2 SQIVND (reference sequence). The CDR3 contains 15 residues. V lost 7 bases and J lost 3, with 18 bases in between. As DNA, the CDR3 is TGTGCCAGTAAGATCTCGGGACCGGTCCACTATGGCTACACCTTC. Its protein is CASKISGPVHYGYTF.

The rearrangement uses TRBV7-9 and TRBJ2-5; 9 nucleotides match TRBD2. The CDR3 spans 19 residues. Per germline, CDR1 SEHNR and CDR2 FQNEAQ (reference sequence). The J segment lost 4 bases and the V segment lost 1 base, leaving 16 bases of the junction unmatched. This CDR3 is CASSLEVRLAGDLRETQYF. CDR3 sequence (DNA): TGTGCCAGCAGCTTAGAGGTTCGATTAGCGGGGGACCTGAGAGAGACCCAGTACTTC.

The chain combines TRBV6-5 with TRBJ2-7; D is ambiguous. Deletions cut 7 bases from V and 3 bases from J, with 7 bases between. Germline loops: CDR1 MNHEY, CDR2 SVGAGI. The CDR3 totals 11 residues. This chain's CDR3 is CASTAHYEQYF. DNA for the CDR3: TGTGCCAGCACCGCACACTACGAGCAGTACTTC.

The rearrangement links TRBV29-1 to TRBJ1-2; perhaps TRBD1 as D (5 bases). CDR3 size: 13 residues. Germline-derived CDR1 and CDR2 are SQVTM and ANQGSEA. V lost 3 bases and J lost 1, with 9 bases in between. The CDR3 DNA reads TGCAGCGTTGACTCGGGGGTTAACTATGGCTACACCTTC. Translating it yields CSVDSGVNYGYTF.

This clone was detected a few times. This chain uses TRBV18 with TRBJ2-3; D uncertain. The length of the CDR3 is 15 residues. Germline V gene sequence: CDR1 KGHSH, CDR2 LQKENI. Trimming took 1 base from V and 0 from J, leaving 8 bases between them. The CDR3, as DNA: TGTGCCAGCTCACCACTGGTTTCTAGCACAGATACGCAGTATTTT. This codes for CASSPLVSSTDTQYF.

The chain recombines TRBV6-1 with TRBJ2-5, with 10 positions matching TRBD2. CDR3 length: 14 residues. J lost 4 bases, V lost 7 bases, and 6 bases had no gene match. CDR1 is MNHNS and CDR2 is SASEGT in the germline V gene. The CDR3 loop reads CASNLSGGAETQYF. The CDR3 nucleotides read TGTGCCAGCAATCTAAGCGGGGGGGCAGAGACCCAGTACTTC.

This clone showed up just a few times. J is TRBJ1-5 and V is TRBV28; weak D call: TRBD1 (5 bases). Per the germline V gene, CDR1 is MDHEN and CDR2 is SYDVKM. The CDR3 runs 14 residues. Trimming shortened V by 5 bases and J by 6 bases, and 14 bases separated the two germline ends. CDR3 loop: CASSPHGASQPQHF. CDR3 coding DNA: TGTGCCAGCAGTCCCCACGGGGCTAGTCAGCCCCAGCATTTT.

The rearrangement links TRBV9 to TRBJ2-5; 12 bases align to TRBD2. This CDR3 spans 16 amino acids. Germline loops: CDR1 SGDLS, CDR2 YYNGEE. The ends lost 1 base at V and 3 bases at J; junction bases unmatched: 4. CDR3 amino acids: CASSVTSGGSEETQYF. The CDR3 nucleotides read TGTGCCAGCAGCGTAACTAGCGGGGGGTCAGAAGAGACCCAGTACTTC. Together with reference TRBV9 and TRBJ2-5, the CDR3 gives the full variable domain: DSGVTQTPKHLITATGQRVTLRCSPRSGDLSVYWYQQSLDQGLQFLIQYYNGEERAKGNILERFSAQQFPDLHSELNLSSLELGDSALYFCASSVTSGGSEETQYFGPGTRLLVL.

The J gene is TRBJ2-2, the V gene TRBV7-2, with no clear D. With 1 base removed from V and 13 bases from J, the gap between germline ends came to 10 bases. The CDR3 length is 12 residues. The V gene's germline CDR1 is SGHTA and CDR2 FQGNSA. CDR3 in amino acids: CASSLDMVGLFF. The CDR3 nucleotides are TGTGCCAGCAGCTTAGATATGGTTGGGCTGTTTTTT.

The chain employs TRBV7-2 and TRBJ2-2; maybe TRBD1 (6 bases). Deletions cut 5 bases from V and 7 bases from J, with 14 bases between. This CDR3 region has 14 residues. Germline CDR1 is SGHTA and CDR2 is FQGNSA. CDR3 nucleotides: TGTGCCAGCAGCACTAGAGGGGGTGGCGGGGAGCTGTTTTTT. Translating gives CASSTRGGGGELFF.

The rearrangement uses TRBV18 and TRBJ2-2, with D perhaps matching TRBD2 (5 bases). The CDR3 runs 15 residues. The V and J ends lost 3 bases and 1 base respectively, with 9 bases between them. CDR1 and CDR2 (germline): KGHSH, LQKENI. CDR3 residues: CASSPPRGNTGELFF. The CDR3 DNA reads TGTGCCAGCTCACCCCCCCGGGGGAACACCGGGGAGCTGTTTTTT. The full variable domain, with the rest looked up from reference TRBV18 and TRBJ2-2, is NAGVMQNPRHLVRRRGQEARLRCSPMKGHSHVYWYRQLPEEGLKFMVYLQKENIIDESGMPKERFSAEFPKEGPSILRIQQVVRGDSAAYFCASSPPRGNTGELFFGEGSRLTVL.

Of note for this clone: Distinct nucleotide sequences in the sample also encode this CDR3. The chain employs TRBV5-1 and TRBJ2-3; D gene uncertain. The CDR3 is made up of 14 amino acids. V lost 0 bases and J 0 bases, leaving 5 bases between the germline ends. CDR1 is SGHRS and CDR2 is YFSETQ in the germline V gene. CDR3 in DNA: TGCGCCAGCAGCTTGGGGGCTAGCACAGATACGCAGTATTTT. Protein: CASSLGASTDTQYF. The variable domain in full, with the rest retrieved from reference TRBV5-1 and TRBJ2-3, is KAGVTQTPRYLIKTRGQQVTLSCSPISGHRSVSWYQQTPGQGLQFLFEYFSETQRNKGNFPGRFSGRQFSNSRSEMNVSTLELGDSALYLCASSLGASTDTQYFGPGTRLTVL.

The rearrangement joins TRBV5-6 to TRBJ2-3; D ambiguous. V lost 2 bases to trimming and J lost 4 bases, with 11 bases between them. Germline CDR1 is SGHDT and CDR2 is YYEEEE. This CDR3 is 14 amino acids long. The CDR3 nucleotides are TGTGCCAGCAGCTTTAACGGAGAGGCAGATACGCAGTATTTT. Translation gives CASSFNGEADTQYF.